A selection of T cell receptor beta chains follows, all from one sample in a study of blood T cell repertoires in COVID-19. Clones were sequenced by immunoSEQ multiplex PCR, and TCRdb holds only the in-frame ones, with some missing. The sample shows 400,000 or so clones, around 87% of them seen only once. Material: PBMCs or T cells enriched from blood (not recorded which). The origin of the receptors is a middle-aged man in a cohort exposed to, infected with or recovered from COVID-19 (not recorded which). The CDR3 runs from the conserved cysteine through the conserved F or W. A D gene is named only where the DNA matches it firmly. The size of a clone is reported for some rows only, either as once, few or many, or as a class for expanded clones.

clone_size: .
j_call: TRBJ2-1
v_call: TRBV5-1
d_call: TRBD2
cdr3_nt: TGCGCCAGCATCATGGCTCCTAGCGGAGACAATGAGCAGTTCTTC
cdr3_aa: CASIMAPSGDNEQFF

clone_size: .
j_call: TRBJ2-1
v_call: TRBV18
d_call: TRBD2
cdr3_nt: TGTGCCAGCTCACCGGGACTAGCGGGCAATGAGCAGTTCTTC
cdr3_aa: CASSPGLAGNEQFF

clone_size: .
j_call: TRBJ2-5
v_call: TRBV6-8
d_call: TRBD2
cdr3_nt: TGTGCCAGCGAAGGAGAGCTAGCGGGAGGAGAGACCCAGTACTTC
cdr3_aa: CASEGELAGGETQYF

clone_size: .
j_call: TRBJ2-1
v_call: TRBV27
d_call: TRBD2
cdr3_nt: TGTGCCAGCAGTTCCCGACTAGCGGGACCCTTTTTGGAGCAGTTCTTC
cdr3_aa: CASSSRLAGPFLEQFF

clone_size: .
j_call: TRBJ2-1
v_call: TRBV11-2
d_call: .
cdr3_nt: TGTGCCAGCAGCGCGGGCAGCTCCTACAATGAGCAGTTCTTC
cdr3_aa: CASSAGSSYNEQFF

clone_size: .
j_call: TRBJ2-3
v_call: TRBV6-5
d_call: .
cdr3_nt: TGTGCCAGCAGGCTAGCGTATACAGATACGCAGTATTTT
cdr3_aa: CASRLAYTDTQYF

clone_size: .
j_call: TRBJ2-5
v_call: TRBV7-7
d_call: TRBD2
cdr3_nt: TGTGCCAGCAGCATGACTAGCGGGAAAGAGACCCAGTACTTC
cdr3_aa: CASSMTSGKETQYF

clone_size: .
j_call: TRBJ1-2
v_call: TRBV9
d_call: .
cdr3_nt: TGTGCCAGCAGCCGGGGGTCGAGTCCGGGTTTCCCCTATGGCTACACCTTC
cdr3_aa: CASSRGSSPGFPYGYTF

clone_size: .
j_call: TRBJ2-1
v_call: TRBV6-5
d_call: TRBD2
cdr3_nt: TGTGCCAGCAGCCAACATAGCGGGGGAGAGTTCTTC
cdr3_aa: CASSQHSGGEFF

clone_size: .
j_call: TRBJ2-2
v_call: TRBV27
d_call: TRBD1
cdr3_nt: TGTGCCAGCGCGTCAGGGGGAATGGGGACCGGGGAGCTGTTTTTT
cdr3_aa: CASASGGMGTGELFF

clone_size: .
j_call: TRBJ2-1
v_call: TRBV5-6
d_call: .
cdr3_nt: TGTGCCAGCAGCTTGACCGGATCCAACTGGGCCAATGAGCAGTTCTTC
cdr3_aa: CASSLTGSNWANEQFF

clone_size: .
j_call: TRBJ1-4
v_call: TRBV19
d_call: .
cdr3_nt: TGTGCCAGTAGTATAGTACGGGGAACAACTAATGAAAAACTGTTTTTT
cdr3_aa: CASSIVRGTTNEKLFF

clone_size: few
j_call: TRBJ2-7
v_call: TRBV4-2
d_call: TRBD2
cdr3_nt: TGTGCCAGCTCCCCCAGGACTAGCGGAGGATACGAGCAGTACTTC
cdr3_aa: CASSPRTSGGYEQYF

clone_size: .
j_call: TRBJ1-5
v_call: TRBV5-1
d_call: TRBD1
cdr3_nt: TGCGCCAGCAGCTCTGGGACAGGACGCGAGCCCCAGCATTTT
cdr3_aa: CASSSGTGREPQHF

clone_size: .
j_call: TRBJ1-1
v_call: TRBV30
d_call: .
cdr3_nt: TGTGCCTGGGGCCGGACAGTGAACACTGAAGCTTTCTTT
cdr3_aa: CAWGRTVNTEAFF

clone_size: .
j_call: TRBJ2-4
v_call: TRBV11-2
d_call: .
cdr3_nt: TGTGCCAGCAGCTCCGACAGGAACATTCAGTACTTC
cdr3_aa: CASSSDRNIQYF

clone_size: .
j_call: TRBJ1-2
v_call: TRBV29-1
d_call: TRBD1
cdr3_nt: TGCAGCGCCGTCACAGGGGACTATGGCTACACCTTC
cdr3_aa: CSAVTGDYGYTF

clone_size: .
j_call: TRBJ2-1
v_call: TRBV7-6
d_call: TRBD1
cdr3_nt: TGTGCCAGCAGCAACACCGGGACAGGGCCCGTGGGGAATGAGCAGTTCTTC
cdr3_aa: CASSNTGTGPVGNEQFF